This T cell receptor beta chain was profiled in a study of post-analysis software for immune sequencing data. Study background: Relapsing-remitting, secondary progressive and progressive-relapsing forms of multiple sclerosis all featured among disease courses. Study-wide results and limits: Controls showed significantly higher normalized Chao1 diversity than did multiple sclerosis patients. Batch-mates among the samples co-clustered strongly by F measure.

Libraries were made from TCR beta cDNA, and they carried unique molecular identifiers. With roughly 0.85 to 11 million T cells as the source, approximately 450,000 cDNA molecules resulted. TCRdb analysed the PCR reads with MiXCR anew, one entry per CDR3 protein. The top ten clones hold roughly 1.7% of a sample with roughly 620,000 distinct CDR3 sequences, around 47% of them seen once. This clonotype was detected only a few times. What it binds is unknown. The specimen was blood. The TCR originated in a girl aged 10 to 17 with multiple sclerosis.

CDR3 DNA sequence: TGCGCCAGCAGCTTGGAGCCAGGCCGAGCTAACTATGGCTACACCTTC. Its translation: CASSLEPGRANYGYTF. The V call is TRBV5-1, the J call TRBJ1-2; D call uncertain. CDR3 size: 16 residues. V was pared by 0 bases and J by 0 bases, with 12 bases between. The germline gives CDR1 SGHRS, CDR2 YFSETQ.